This paragraph reports one T cell receptor beta chain. Its antigen is not known. The CDR3 length is 17 residues. CDR1 and CDR2 from the germline V gene are SEHNR and FQNEAQ (reference sequence). Trimming shortened V by 7 bases and J by 0 bases, and 18 bases separated the two germline ends. This record comes from a study of identical twins' blood T cells. The study, taken as a whole, reports: Twin repertoire similarity may partly reflect shared environment.

TCRdb analysed the 5' RACE reads with MiXCR anew, one entry per CDR3 protein. The sample shows 350,000 to 450,000 distinct CDR3 sequences, roughly 30% of them seen only once. The clonotype comes from a woman between 18 and 50 years old in good health. The rearrangement uses TRBV7-9 and TRBJ2-2; D gene unclear. Specimen: PBMCs. The DNA for the CDR3 is TGTGCCAGCACCATCCCAGCTGGAGAGACGAACACCGGGGAGCTGTTTTTT. The encoded protein is CASTIPAGETNTGELFF.